This is a list of T cell receptor beta chains from one sample in a study of shared clonotypes between healthy human individuals. Sequencing used immunoSEQ multiplex PCR; TCRdb keeps in-frame clones, though not all of them. The sample includes around 980,000 clones, approximately 78% of them seen just once. The sequenced sample consisted of memory CD4+ T cells from PBMCs. Every receptor here comes from a man aged 18 to 29 in good health. Some clones in this sample may be carry-over from other donors' samples. Each CDR3 is given without its conserved first and last residue. Expanded clones are given a class, and other clones once, few, many or no size at all.

>-|TRBJ1-4|TRBV28
ASSSGQGWEKLF
>many|TRBJ2-1|TRBV14
ASSQVASGRVDEQF
>-|TRBJ2-4|TRBV7-2
ASTTTGGINIQY
>-|TRBJ1-6|TRBV28
ASIRSGIESPLH
>-|TRBJ2-1|TRBV14
ASSQSTNYNEQF
>once|TRBJ1-2|TRBV28
ASSLGGTGVGYT
>-|TRBJ2-3|TRBV6-6
ASSYGGEADTDTQY
>-|TRBJ1-1|TRBV28
ASSYRGPTEAF
>-|TRBJ2-7|TRBV28
ASHPATGGRSEQY
>-|TRBJ2-7|TRBV27
ASKRGASGSYEQY
>medium-sized|TRBJ2-2|TRBV2
ASDLRQANTGELF
>-|TRBJ2-6|TRBV18
ASSQTPPGAGANVLT
>-|TRBJ1-4|TRBV7-6
ASSSPVMGGNEKLF
>-|TRBJ2-7|TRBV4-2
ASRPLGTGGLGEQY
>-|TRBJ1-5|TRBV19
ASSQARGGNQPQH
>-|TRBJ2-5|TRBV29-1
SVEPAMGETQY
>-|TRBJ2-7|TRBV5-4
ASSLQGLSYEQY
>-|TRBJ1-3|TRBV4-3
ASSQEGRGNTIY
>-|TRBJ2-1|TRBV6-4
ASSRVSGTGYNEQF
>-|TRBJ2-3|TRBV4-1
ASSQDRGGSTDTQY
>-|TRBJ1-4|TRBV2
ASRGGITNEKLF
>-|TRBJ2-5|TRBV9
ASSQSPTGGKTQY
>once|TRBJ1-3|TRBV15
ATSRTGTGLATIY
>-|TRBJ2-3|TRBV25-1
ASSPLGLSTDTQY